The 32 T cell receptor beta chains below come from one sample, sequenced in a study of T cell repertoires in cytomegalovirus infection. Antigens for these TCRs are unknown. In TCRdb, the reads were re-called with MiXCR into one record per CDR3 protein. The sample lists a few hundred thousand distinct CDR3 sequences, almost 40% occurring once. The material sequenced was cultured PBMCs, taken from culture after CMV antigen stimulation. The receptor set was obtained from a human donor in good health (CMV status not recorded). Some clones in this sample may be carry-over from other donors' samples.

V is TRBV18 and J is TRBJ1-1; the match to TRBD1 covers 7 bases. This CDR3 comprises 13 residues. Germline V CDR1 and CDR2: KGHSH, LQKENI. With 6 bases clipped from V and 11 bases from J, the junction kept 12 bases outside the gene matches. The CDR3 DNA reads as TGTGCCAGCTCCCTCACAGGGGTTGAATGGGCTTTCTTT. It specifies CASSLTGVEWAFF.

This chain uses TRBV29-1 with TRBJ2-7, with 9 bases identical to TRBD1. The junction had 4 bases not matched to a gene; V was cut back by 2 bases and J by 5 bases. Germline CDR1 and CDR2: SQVTM and ANQGSEA. The CDR3 consists of 13 residues. The CDR3 reads CSVEQGQGNEQYF. As DNA, the CDR3 is TGCAGCGTTGAACAGGGACAGGGCAACGAGCAGTACTTC.

In its sample, this clonotype was seen a few times. V usage is TRBV11-3 and J usage is TRBJ2-1, with 14 bases that match TRBD2. Germline assignment: CDR1 SGHNT and CDR2 YENEEA. This CDR3 is built from 18 residues. V was pared by 4 bases and J by 4 bases, with 9 bases of the junction left unmatched. CDR3 sequence (DNA): TGTGCCAGCAGCTCCGGGACTAGCGGGAGTGAGGGGTACAATGAGCAGTTCTTC. It encodes CASSSGTSGSEGYNEQFF.

This clonotype appeared once. This chain joins TRBV28 and TRBJ2-1; D ambiguous. This CDR3 is built from 13 residues. The germline V gene has CDR1 MDHEN and CDR2 SYDVKM. V was trimmed by 3 bases and J by 6 bases, leaving 9 bases between them. CDR3 amino acids: CASSFRTLNEQFF. The CDR3 DNA reads as TGTGCCAGCAGTTTCCGCACGCTCAATGAGCAGTTCTTC.

The gene calls are TRBV6-2 or TRBV6-3 and TRBJ2-7; D is uncertain. CDR3 length: 13 amino acids. The V end lost 7 bases, the J end lost 0 bases, and 10 bases lay between the germline ends. The germline V gene has CDR1 MNHEY and CDR2 SVGEGT. In nucleotides, the CDR3 is TGTGCCAGCACACGCGACGTCTCCTACGAGCAGTACTTC. Translated, it gives CASTRDVSYEQYF.

V usage is TRBV4-2 and J usage is TRBJ2-3, with 9 bases fitting TRBD2. With V trimmed by 0 bases and J by 0 bases, 7 bases remained unmatched. The V gene's germline CDR1 is LGHNA and CDR2 YNFKEQ. The CDR3 consists of 18 residues. The CDR3 DNA follows: TGTGCCAGCAGCCAAGAGCACGCGGGGGGGCCTAGCACAGATACGCAGTATTTT. It encodes CASSQEHAGGPSTDTQYF.

This clonotype was detected only a few times. The J gene is TRBJ2-7, the V gene TRBV7-2, with D possibly being TRBD2 (5 bases). This CDR3 contains 15 residues. Germline V gene lookup returns CDR1 SGHTA and CDR2 FQGNSA. Trimming shortened V by 5 bases and J by 3 bases, and 17 bases separated the two germline ends. CDR3 sequence reads: CASSLSGGAGYEQYF. For the CDR3, the DNA is TGTGCCAGCAGCCTCTCAGGAGGCGCCGGCTACGAGCAGTACTTC.

The rearrangement uses TRBV7-2 and TRBJ1-3; 7 bases agree with TRBD1. The CDR3 is 15 amino acids. The J segment lost 6 bases and the V segment lost 4 bases, leaving 9 bases of the junction unmatched. The germline V gene encodes CDR1 SGHTA and CDR2 FQGNSA. CDR3 loop: CASSSNDRVLNTIYF. CDR3 bases: TGTGCCAGCAGCTCGAACGACAGGGTATTAAACACCATATATTTT.

The V and J genes are TRBV12-3 or TRBV12-4 and TRBJ2-2; a possible D gene is TRBD1 (5 bases). The CDR3 runs 14 residues. The germline V and J ends were trimmed by 6 bases and 1 base, with 9 bases remaining between them. For the CDR3, the DNA is TGTGCCAGCAGCCCCCAGGGGAACACCGGGGAGCTGTTTTTT. Amino acids: CASSPQGNTGELFF.

This clonotype was detected a few times. V and J are TRBV4-1 and TRBJ2-1, with TRBD2 matching 9 bases. V lost 3 bases, J lost 4 bases, and 10 bases stayed unmatched. Germline assignment: CDR1 MGHRA and CDR2 YSYEKL. The CDR3 totals 17 residues. This CDR3 reads CASSQGASGDLYNEQFF. The CDR3 DNA sequence: TGCGCCAGCAGCCAGGGGGCTAGCGGGGACCTGTACAATGAGCAGTTCTTC.

The gene calls are TRBV27 and TRBJ2-1; TRBD1 might be the D (5 bases). The CDR3 runs to 16 residues. V was pared by 2 bases and J by 1 base, with 12 bases between. Per germline, CDR1 MNHEY and CDR2 SMNVEV (reference sequence). This CDR3 is CASSLGAAGSYNEQFF. CDR3 DNA: TGTGCCAGCAGTTTAGGGGCGGCAGGATCCTACAATGAGCAGTTCTTC.

DNA for the CDR3: TGTGCTAGTGCAGGAGCTAACTATGGCTACACCTTC. This encodes CASAGANYGYTF. The chain carries TRBV12-5 and TRBJ1-2, with D unclear. The germline V and J ends were trimmed by 7 bases and 0 bases, with 6 bases remaining between them. This CDR3 has 12 amino acids. CDR1 and CDR2 (germline): LGHNT, FRNRAP.

This clonotype showed up just a few times. The chain joins TRBV6-1 to TRBJ2-4, with D possibly matching TRBD2 (5 bases). CDR1 and CDR2 (germline): MNHNS, SASEGT. The CDR3 loop spans 16 amino acids. V lost 5 bases and J 0 bases, leaving 14 bases between the germline ends. CDR3 DNA: TGTGCCAGCAGTCGGGGTGGGGTCCTAGCCAAAAACATTCAGTACTTC. Its translation is CASSRGGVLAKNIQYF.

The chain has TRBV19 and TRBJ2-7, with D maybe TRBD1 (6 bases). From germline, CDR1 is LNHDA and CDR2 SQIVND (reference sequence). V dropped 1 base and J dropped 3 bases, with 13 bases sitting between them. The CDR3 has 15 residues. CDR3 loop: CASSIAAGAGYEQYF. CDR3 in DNA: TGTGCCAGTAGTATAGCGGCAGGGGCCGGCTACGAGCAGTACTTC.

A few counts support this clonotype. The rearrangement uses TRBV7-9 and TRBJ2-2, with unresolved D. The ends were cut back, 4 bases at V and 4 bases at J, with 13 bases in the middle. Germline V lookup: CDR1 SEHNR, CDR2 FQNEAQ (reference sequence). CDR3 length equals 15 residues. CDR3 sequence: CASSSRPQFTGELFF. As DNA, the CDR3 is TGTGCCAGCAGCTCCCGACCCCAATTCACCGGGGAGCTGTTTTTT. Full variable domain (outside the CDR3, taken from reference TRBV7-9 and TRBJ2-2): DTGVSQNPRHKITKRGQNVTFRCDPISEHNRLYWYRQTLGQGPEFLTYFQNEAQLEKSRLLSDRFSAERPKGSFSTLEIQRTEQGDSAMYLCASSSRPQFTGELFFGEGSRLTVL.

The table lists this clonotype with a few counts. The chain combines TRBV7-2 with TRBJ2-2; D perhaps matches TRBD2 (5 bases). Germline V gene lookup returns CDR1 SGHTA and CDR2 FQGNSA. The CDR3 runs 14 residues. V lost 1 base and J 7 bases, leaving 10 bases between the germline ends. The DNA of the CDR3 is TGTGCCAGCAGCTTAGGCCTAGCTATCGGGGAGCTGTTTTTT. Its translation: CASSLGLAIGELFF.

This chain links TRBV20-1 with TRBJ1-1, with D unclear. There are 12 residues in the CDR3. Germline-derived CDR1 and CDR2 are DFQATT and SNEGSKA (reference sequence). The V and J ends lost 8 bases and 1 base respectively, with 11 bases between them. Here the CDR3 reads CSPLRENTEAFF. In nucleotides, the CDR3 is TGCAGTCCCTTGAGGGAGAACACTGAAGCTTTCTTT.

This chain connects TRBV15 to TRBJ1-4; D is uncertain. Trimming left V 3 bases short and J 5 bases short, with 16 bases between. CDR1 is LNHNV, CDR2 YYDKDF, per germline (reference sequence). The CDR3 spans 16 residues. DNA of the CDR3: TGTGCCACCAGCAGGACCTGGACCCAGCCCAATGAAAAACTGTTTTTT. Translating it yields CATSRTWTQPNEKLFF. Combining the CDR3 with reference TRBV15 and TRBJ1-4 gives the whole variable domain DAMVIQNPRYQVTQFGKPVTLSCSQTLNHNVMYWYQQKSSQAPKLLFHYYDKDFNNEADTPDNFQSRRPNTSFCFLDIRSPGLGDTAMYLCATSRTWTQPNEKLFFGSGTQLSVL.

The chain carries TRBV7-6 and TRBJ2-3; weak D call: TRBD2 (5 bases). From germline, CDR1 is SGHVS and CDR2 FNYEAQ. The CDR3 is 15 amino acids. V was cut by 2 bases and J by 6 bases, with 15 bases left in between. CDR3: CASSLRRLGVDTQYF. The CDR3 nucleotides read TGTGCCAGCAGCTTAAGGCGACTGGGAGTGGATACGCAGTATTTT.

This clonotype was counted only a few times. The chain carries TRBV6-2 or TRBV6-3 and TRBJ1-5; D possibly corresponds to TRBD1 (6 bases). V gave up 6 bases and J gave up 4 bases, with 19 bases separating them. Germline CDR1 and CDR2: MNHEY and SVGEGT. The CDR3 sequence is 16 residues long. The CDR3 here is CASSFRPGQTNQPQHF. The CDR3 nucleotides are TGTGCCAGCAGCTTTCGGCCTGGACAGACAAATCAGCCCCAGCATTTT.

The chain links TRBV11-2 to TRBJ2-5; 10 nucleotides align to TRBD1. Germline CDR1 is SGHAT and CDR2 is FQNNGV. The CDR3 consists of 15 residues. The junction had 5 bases not matched to a gene; V was cut back by 3 bases and J by 4 bases. CDR3 in amino acids: CASSLTGGEVETQYF. The CDR3 DNA reads TGTGCCAGCAGCTTGACAGGGGGCGAGGTAGAGACCCAGTACTTC.

The J gene is TRBJ2-5, the V gene TRBV28, with 7 bases matching TRBD1. This CDR3 spans 16 amino acids. Germline assignment: CDR1 MDHEN and CDR2 SYDVKM. J lost 1 base, V lost 3 bases, and 8 bases had no gene match. The CDR3: CASSLEAGTAQETQYF. CDR3 bases: TGTGCCAGCAGTTTGGAGGCCGGGACAGCCCAAGAGACCCAGTACTTC. The entire variable domain, with the rest obtained from reference TRBV28 and TRBJ2-5, is as follows: DVKVTQSSRYLVKRTGEKVFLECVQDMDHENMFWYRQDPGLGLRLIYFSYDVKMKEKGDIPEGYSVSREKKERFSLILESASTNQTSMYLCASSLEAGTAQETQYFGPGTRLLVL.

The genes are TRBV7-2 and TRBJ1-6; 7 bases fit TRBD1. Trimming removed 5 bases from V and 6 bases from J; junction bases left unmatched: 7. This CDR3 spans 15 amino acids. Per germline, CDR1 SGHTA and CDR2 FQGNSA. The chain's CDR3 is CASSQQTGLNSPLHF. In DNA, the CDR3 is TGTGCCAGCAGCCAGCAGACAGGGCTTAATTCACCCCTCCACTTT.

This clonotype was detected a few times. The chain joins TRBV6-2 or TRBV6-3 to TRBJ2-1; TRBD1 aligns across 10 bases. Trimming cost V 8 bases and J 1 base; bases outside gene matches: 11. CDR3 length equals 17 residues. Germline V gene data show CDR1 as MNHEY and CDR2 as SVGEGT. This CDR3 is CASRDRGTGLSYNEQFF. CDR3 coding DNA: TGTGCCAGCCGGGACAGGGGAACCGGGCTTTCCTACAATGAGCAGTTCTTC.

The chain joins TRBV6-2 or TRBV6-3 to TRBJ2-1; D is perhaps TRBD2 (5 bases). The CDR3 is 12 amino acids. Per germline, CDR1 MNHEY and CDR2 SVGEGT. V dropped 6 bases and J dropped 8 bases, with 11 bases sitting between them. CDR3 nucleotides: TGTGCCAGCAGAGGACTCCGGTATGAGCAGTTCTTC. It encodes CASRGLRYEQFF.

V gene TRBV7-2 combines with J gene TRBJ2-7; tentative D call: TRBD1 (6 bases). Germline V lookup: CDR1 SGHTA, CDR2 FQGNSA. V lost 4 bases and J lost 3, with 7 bases in between. CDR3 length: 12 residues. The CDR3 protein is CASSWTDYEQYF. The CDR3 nucleotides are TGTGCCAGCAGCTGGACAGACTACGAGCAGTACTTC.

This clonotype was seen more than once but under ten times. The J gene is TRBJ2-2, the V gene TRBV7-2; D possibly matches TRBD1 or TRBD2 (6 bases each). CDR1 is SGHTA, CDR2 FQGNSA, per germline. The CDR3 consists of 15 residues. Trimming left V 11 bases short and J 4 bases short, with 20 bases between. The CDR3, as DNA: TGTGCCTCCAGCTTCCGGGGGCTGGGCACCGGGGAGCTGTTTTTT. Its translation is CASSFRGLGTGELFF.

This clonotype has only one observation. CDR3 amino acids: CASSVMLALPVADTQYF. CDR3 sequence (DNA): TGTGCCAGCAGCGTTATGTTAGCCCTCCCGGTCGCAGATACGCAGTATTTT. This chain links TRBV11-2 with TRBJ2-3, with D hard to call. CDR3 length: 17 residues. Germline CDR1 and CDR2: SGHAT and FQNNGV. V gave up 5 bases and J gave up 4 bases, with 22 bases separating them.

The chain joins TRBV4-1 to TRBJ1-2; D remains unclear. Germline V gene lookup returns CDR1 MGHRA and CDR2 YSYEKL. V was clipped by 1 base and J by 1 base, with 7 bases between them. This CDR3 has 14 amino acids. The CDR3 reads CASSQGGSNYGYTF. The CDR3 DNA reads TGCGCCAGCAGCCAAGGAGGAAGTAACTATGGCTACACCTTC.

V and J are TRBV4-1 and TRBJ2-2; the D is unclear. The CDR3 has 14 amino acids. The V gene's germline CDR1 is MGHRA and CDR2 YSYEKL. V was shortened by 0 bases and J by 4 bases, with 6 bases between the two germline ends. DNA for the CDR3: TGCGCCAGCAGCCAAGATAGCTTCACCGGGGAGCTGTTTTTT. Translating it yields CASSQDSFTGELFF.

The chain carries TRBV29-1 and TRBJ2-5; no clear D. Trimming took 4 bases from V and 2 from J, leaving 17 bases between them. Germline assignment: CDR1 SQVTM and CDR2 ANQGSEA. CDR3 length equals 15 residues. The CDR3 region has the DNA TGCAGCGTTGCTCCCACCCTTACAGTTCAAGAGACCCAGTACTTC. Its translation: CSVAPTLTVQETQYF.

This chain links TRBV6-5 with TRBJ2-2, with 8 positions matching TRBD2. The junction had 10 bases not matched to a gene; V was cut back by 5 bases and J by 8 bases. CDR1 is MNHEY, CDR2 SVGAGI, per germline. The CDR3 is 15 amino acids. CDR3 sequence (DNA): TGTGCCAGCAGTCGCCGGGGGGGGCCGGTTGGGGAGCTGTTTTTT. Translation: CASSRRGGPVGELFF.